Below, 22 T cell receptor beta chains from the same sample are listed, as sequenced in a study of blood T cells in healthy people across ages. Through a sample-barcoded 5' primer and a J-beta primer mix, a second PCR was run for about 6 to 12 cycles. TCRdb re-analysed the 5' RACE reads in MiXCR, keeping a single row per CDR3 protein. The table shows about 730,000 distinct CDR3 sequences, with more than 40% occurring only once. The sample was blood. Receptors were obtained from a woman aged 55-75 years in good health.

The chain recombines TRBV5-5 with TRBJ2-5, with 12 nucleotides matching TRBD1. The CDR3 runs 17 residues. Trimming removed 3 bases from V and 1 base from J; junction bases left unmatched: 7. The germline V gene has CDR1 SGHKS and CDR2 YYEKEE (reference sequence). CDR3 DNA sequence: TGTGCCAGCAGCTGTACTGGGACAGGGGGCCTCCAAGAGACCCAGTACTTC. Translating gives CASSCTGTGGLQETQYF.

The chain carries TRBV20-1 and TRBJ2-7; perhaps TRBD2 as D (6 bases). This CDR3 spans 14 amino acids. The V end lost 6 bases, the J end lost 0 bases, and 15 bases lay between the germline ends. Germline lookup yields CDR1 DFQATT and CDR2 SNEGSKA (reference sequence). CDR3 in DNA: TGCAGTGCACGAGAAGGAGGGAGCTCCTACGAGCAGTACTTC. Residues: CSAREGGSSYEQYF.

This clonotype was seen more than once but under ten times. The chain recombines TRBV29-1 with TRBJ2-3, with TRBD2 as a possible D gene (7 bases). Germline loops: CDR1 SQVTM, CDR2 ANQGSEA. V was clipped by 5 bases and J by 6 bases, with 18 bases between them. CDR3 length: 14 amino acids. CDR3 sequence reads: CSVLGGAAGDTQYF. CDR3 DNA sequence: TGCAGCGTTCTAGGGGGGGCAGCCGGGGATACGCAGTATTTT.

The V and J genes are TRBV9 and TRBJ2-3; a weak D match, TRBD2 (5 bases). Trimming removed 3 bases from V and 4 bases from J, with 15 bases in between. CDR3 length: 15 amino acids. In germline, CDR1 is SGDLS, CDR2 YYNGEE. CDR3 nucleotides: TGTGCCAGCAGCGCGGGCCTGGGGAGTGCAGATACGCAGTATTTT. As protein: CASSAGLGSADTQYF.

This clonotype was seen many times. CDR3 in amino acids: CASSFGVPSTDTQYF. The CDR3, as DNA: TGTGCCAGCAGCTTCGGGGTCCCATCCACAGATACGCAGTATTTT. The V call is TRBV3-1, the J call TRBJ2-3; D is possibly TRBD2 (5 bases). CDR3 length equals 15 residues. Between the trimmed V and J ends, which lost 5 bases and 2 bases, there was a span of 14 bases. Germline lookup yields CDR1 LGHDT and CDR2 YNNKEL (reference sequence).

The rearrangement joins TRBV4-3 to TRBJ1-2; D possibly corresponds to TRBD1 (5 bases). V was clipped by 2 bases and J by 8 bases, with 18 bases between them. This CDR3 region has 15 residues. Germline V gene sequence: CDR1 LGHNA, CDR2 YSLEER. CDR3 protein: CASSQTLGWRDGYTF. DNA of the CDR3: TGCGCCAGCAGCCAAACACTAGGGTGGAGGGACGGCTACACCTTC.

This clonotype was counted between two and nine times. The J gene is TRBJ2-1, the V gene TRBV7-3; D is undetermined. The CDR3 contains 14 residues. The germline V and J ends were trimmed by 4 bases and 7 bases, with 14 bases remaining between them. Germline CDR1 SGHTA, CDR2 FQGTGA. CDR3 protein: CASSSQPLLNEQFF. In nucleotides, the CDR3 is TGTGCCAGCAGCTCTCAACCCCTCTTGAATGAGCAGTTCTTC. Looking up the rest from reference TRBV7-3 and TRBJ2-1 gives the full variable domain: GAGVSQTPSNKVTEKGKYVELRCDPISGHTALYWYRQSLGQGPEFLIYFQGTGAADDSGLPNDRFFAVRPEGSVSTLKIQRTERGDSAVYLCASSSQPLLNEQFFGPGTRLTVL.

As for this clonotype: A much larger clone is a single base away; this may be a read error. The chain couples TRBV7-6 to TRBJ2-7; D is ambiguous. CDR1 SGHVS and CDR2 FNYEAQ come from the germline V gene. The ends were cut back, 1 base at V and 4 bases at J, with 11 bases in the middle. The CDR3 length is 14 residues. The DNA for the CDR3 is TGTGCCAGCAGCTTAGACACAAATCAATACGAGCAGTACTTC. Protein: CASSLDTNQYEQYF.

The chain combines TRBV5-5 with TRBJ1-2, with TRBD1 matching over 12 bases. After removal of 0 bases from V and 4 bases from J, the junction contained 7 bases not matched to a gene. Germline loops: CDR1 SGHKS, CDR2 YYEKEE (reference sequence). This CDR3 has 17 residues. The CDR3, as DNA: TGTGCCAGCAGCTTGGAAGGGACAGGGGGCGGGGGCTATGGCTACACCTTC. Translated, it gives CASSLEGTGGGGYGYTF.

This clonotype was seen a handful of times. The rearrangement uses TRBV12-3 or TRBV12-4 and TRBJ1-5; no clear D. This CDR3 has 13 amino acids. Trimming took off 5 bases at V and 7 bases at J, with 12 bases between the two ends. In DNA form, the CDR3 reads TGTGCCAGCAGTCTATCGGAGTTACAGCCCCAGCATTTT. The encoded protein is CASSLSELQPQHF.

This clonotype has ten or more counts. The chain combines TRBV29-1 with TRBJ2-1, with TRBD1 identical over 8 bases. V shed 8 bases and J 10 bases; nucleotides not matched to a gene: 7. The germline gives CDR1 SQVTM, CDR2 ANQGSEA. The CDR3 has 11 residues. DNA of the CDR3: TGCAGCCTTCACAGGGGGAACGAGCAGTTCTTC. Amino acid sequence: CSLHRGNEQFF.

This chain links TRBV7-3 with TRBJ2-2, with TRBD2 identical over 8 bases. Germline CDR1 and CDR2: SGHTA and FQGTGA. CDR3 length equals 16 residues. With 2 bases clipped from V and 2 bases from J, the junction kept 4 bases outside the gene matches. Written as DNA, the CDR3 is TGTGCCAGCAGCTTATTAGCGGGAACCAACACCGGGGAGCTGTTTTTT. It yields the protein CASSLLAGTNTGELFF.

The chain couples TRBV29-1 to TRBJ2-5; tentatively, D is TRBD1 or TRBD2 (5 bases each). Germline lookup yields CDR1 SQVTM and CDR2 ANQGSEA. The germline V and J ends were trimmed by 7 bases and 0 bases, with 18 bases remaining between them. CDR3 length: 15 residues. For the CDR3, the DNA is TGCAGCGGCTCCGGGACCCCGGCCAACCAAGAGACCCAGTACTTC. Encoded protein: CSGSGTPANQETQYF.

Here the CDR3 DNA reads TGTGCCAGCAGCTTGATTTGGGAGGGCCAAAGAGGGCAGTACTTC. Its translation: CASSLIWEGQRGQYF. The gene calls are TRBV5-5 and TRBJ2-5; 7 bases match TRBD2. CDR1 is SGHKS and CDR2 is YYEKEE in the germline V gene (reference sequence). With V trimmed by 1 base and J by 11 bases, 14 bases remained unmatched. The CDR3 extends over 15 amino acids.

This rearrangement joins TRBV5-1 to TRBJ2-1, with TRBD2 matching over 14 bases. The J call may be in error: the DNA end matches TRBJ2-7 better. The CDR3 runs 19 residues. The germline gives CDR1 SGHRS, CDR2 YFSETQ. CDR3 in amino acids: CASSPPGTSGGSSYNEQYF. The CDR3 nucleotides are TGCGCCAGCAGCCCCCCGGGGACTAGCGGGGGCAGCTCCTACAATGAGCAGTACTTC.

This clonotype appeared once. J is TRBJ2-5 and V is TRBV7-3; 9 bases line up with TRBD1. The CDR3 sequence is 16 residues long. The V gene's germline CDR1 is SGHTA and CDR2 FQGTGA. V shed 5 bases and J 2 bases; nucleotides not matched to a gene: 9. Here the CDR3 reads CASSPGQGVYQETQYF. The CDR3 region has the DNA TGTGCCAGCAGCCCGGGACAGGGCGTATATCAAGAGACCCAGTACTTC.

This clonotype was counted between two and nine times. This chain joins TRBV20-1 and TRBJ2-7; 14 nucleotides align to TRBD2. CDR3 size: 16 residues. V trimming: 3 bases; J trimming: 7 bases; junction bases outside the gene matches: 11. Per the germline V gene, CDR1 is DFQATT and CDR2 is SNEGSKA (reference sequence). This chain's CDR3 is CSARGGLAGVQNEQYF. CDR3 DNA: TGCAGTGCTAGGGGGGGACTAGCGGGAGTACAGAATGAGCAGTACTTC.

This clonotype was recorded once. V usage is TRBV20-1 and J usage is TRBJ1-2, with a possible D match to TRBD1 (5 bases). V lost 6 bases, J lost 4 bases, and 15 bases lay in between. The CDR3 extends over 13 amino acids. Germline CDR1 reads DFQATT; CDR2 reads SNEGSKA (reference sequence). The CDR3 DNA reads as TGCAGTGCGCCAACAAGGGGCGGCTATGGCTACACCTTC. Translating gives CSAPTRGGYGYTF.

The V gene is TRBV18, the J gene TRBJ1-5; D might be TRBD1 (6 bases). The germline gives CDR1 KGHSH, CDR2 LQKENI. The CDR3 is 15 residues long. Trimming cost V 4 bases and J 8 bases, with 18 bases left between them. The CDR3 here is CASSQGGGATEPQHF. The CDR3 nucleotides read TGTGCCAGCTCACAAGGGGGGGGGGCGACGGAGCCCCAGCATTTT.

As to this clonotype: One junction end disagrees with the germline gene, perhaps due to a read error. The chain joins TRBV3-1 to TRBJ1-5; D perhaps matches TRBD1 (5 bases). Germline CDR1 and CDR2: LGHDT and YNNKEL (reference sequence). This CDR3 is built from 13 residues. The CDR3 DNA reads as TGTGCCAGCAGCCACCAGGGTAATCAGCTCCAGCATTTT. It encodes CASSHQGNQLQHF.

In its sample, this clonotype was seen a few times. The V gene is TRBV6-5, the J gene TRBJ2-1; TRBD2 matches at 7 bases. The CDR3 length is 14 residues. In germline, CDR1 is MNHEY, CDR2 SVGAGI. The junction had 3 bases not matched to a gene; V was cut back by 1 base and J by 6 bases. The CDR3 nucleotides read TGTGCCAGCAGTTACTTACCGGGAGGCAATGAGCAGTTCTTC. Its translation is CASSYLPGGNEQFF.

V gene TRBV7-9 combines with J gene TRBJ2-3, with unresolved D. The CDR3 runs 14 residues. Between the trimmed V and J ends, which lost 0 bases and 2 bases, there was a span of 6 bases. Per germline, CDR1 SEHNR and CDR2 FQNEAQ (reference sequence). CDR3 sequence: CASSLAVDTDTQYF. The DNA for the CDR3 is TGTGCCAGCAGCTTAGCAGTTGACACAGATACGCAGTATTTT.